Each of the 21 T cell receptor beta chains below was sequenced from the same sample in a study of cytomegalovirus exposure and HLA in healthy donors. PCR employed 60 Vbeta and 13 Jbeta primers. Clones were read by immunoSEQ multiplex PCR, and TCRdb kept only the in-frame ones, dropping some. The sample lists more than 200,000 clones, about three quarters seen once, with approximately 1.8% in the top ten. Sequencing input: PBMCs. These receptors originate from a male donor in good health and CMV-seronegative.

The chain recombines TRBV25-1 with TRBJ2-7; perhaps TRBD2 as D (6 bases). Trimming left V 1 base short and J 3 bases short, with 16 bases between. The CDR3 contains 16 residues. The germline CDR1 and CDR2 sequences are MGHDK and SYGVNS. The CDR3 bases are TGTGCCAGCAGTGAATCAGTGACTAGGACGAACTACGAGCAGTACTTC. Amino acids: CASSESVTRTNYEQYF.

The sample holds a few counts of this clone. The chain links TRBV5-6 to TRBJ2-5; 8 bases fit TRBD1. Looked up from germline, CDR1 is SGHDT and CDR2 is YYEEEE. This CDR3 comprises 14 residues. Trimming at V came to 4 bases and at J to 4 bases, leaving 6 bases not matched to a gene. This CDR3 reads CASSGGQGTETQYF. The CDR3 region has the DNA TGTGCCAGCAGCGGTGGACAGGGTACAGAGACCCAGTACTTC.

The chain links TRBV6-5 to TRBJ2-1; 7 positions agree with TRBD2. CDR1 and CDR2 from the germline V gene are MNHEY and SVGAGI. V was clipped by 0 bases and J by 8 bases; unmatched bases: 10. The CDR3 is 16 amino acids. CDR3 sequence: CASSYSIGGSGYEQFF. CDR3 bases: TGTGCCAGCAGTTACTCGATTGGCGGGAGCGGCTATGAGCAGTTCTTC.

J is TRBJ1-2 and V is TRBV2, with D hard to call. This CDR3 is 15 amino acids long. V gave up 6 bases and J gave up 3 bases, with 17 bases separating them. Germline assignment: CDR1 SNHLY and CDR2 FYNNEI. The CDR3 spells CASRPPFGEDYGYTF. The CDR3 DNA is TGTGCCAGCAGGCCCCCCTTTGGGGAGGACTATGGCTACACCTTC. The whole variable domain, filled in from reference TRBV2 and TRBJ1-2, reads EPEVTQTPSHQVTQMGQEVILRCVPISNHLYFYWYRQILGQKVEFLVSFYNNEISEKSEIFDDQFSVERPDGSNFTLKIRSTKLEDSAMYFCASRPPFGEDYGYTFGSGTRLTVV.

The chain employs TRBV5-1 and TRBJ1-1, with D tentatively TRBD1 (5 bases). CDR1 SGHRS and CDR2 YFSETQ come from the germline V gene. The V gene lost 0 bases and the J gene lost 0 bases, with 9 bases spanning the gap. The CDR3 has 15 amino acids. Written as DNA, the CDR3 is TGCGCCAGCAGCTTGGGGTCGGGGGTGAACACTGAAGCTTTCTTT. It encodes CASSLGSGVNTEAFF.

This chain links TRBV4-1 with TRBJ2-1, with 10 nucleotides matching TRBD2. The V gene end was trimmed by 0 bases and the J gene end by 4 bases; junction bases not matched to a gene: 3. The CDR3 is 16 amino acids. Germline V gene data show CDR1 as MGHRA and CDR2 as YSYEKL. The CDR3 DNA is TGCGCCAGCAGCCAAGAATGGACTAGCGGATACAATGAGCAGTTCTTC. Translated, it gives CASSQEWTSGYNEQFF.

Written as DNA, the CDR3 is TGTGCCAGCAGCTCCGACAGGGGGCTTTTCGATGAGCAGTTCTTC. This codes for CASSSDRGLFDEQFF. The chain employs TRBV7-2 and TRBJ2-1; 10 bases match TRBD1. This CDR3 is built from 15 residues. The J segment lost 8 bases and the V segment lost 4 bases, leaving 8 bases of the junction unmatched. Germline V gives CDR1 SGHTA, CDR2 FQGNSA.

This sequence joins TRBV6-4 and TRBJ1-1; D is uncertain. Trimming cost V 5 bases and J 11 bases, with 15 bases left between them. This CDR3 is 12 amino acids long. Germline CDR1 reads MRHNA; CDR2 reads SNTAGT. In DNA, the CDR3 is TGTGCCAGCAGTACTTCTCCCGTTAAGGCTTTCTTT. This codes for CASSTSPVKAFF.

The chain carries TRBV5-4 and TRBJ1-6, with TRBD1 matching 9 bases. V shed 2 bases and J 8 bases; nucleotides not matched to a gene: 5. The CDR3 runs 15 residues. Germline V gives CDR1 SGHNT, CDR2 YYREEE (reference sequence). Written as DNA, the CDR3 is TGTGCCAGCAGCTTTCCGGGACAGGGTTATTCACCCCTCCACTTT. This translates into CASSFPGQGYSPLHF.

This clone was detected only a few times. In nucleotides, the CDR3 is TGTGCCAGCAGTTCCACAACACAGGGTACCCAGCATTTT. This codes for CASSSTTQGTQHF. The chain has TRBV6-5 and TRBJ1-5; a possible D gene is TRBD1 (6 bases). Germline V gene lookup returns CDR1 MNHEY and CDR2 SVGAGI. CDR3 length: 13 amino acids. With 4 bases removed from V and 11 bases from J, the gap between germline ends came to 15 bases.

This clone turned up a few times. The rearrangement joins TRBV10-3 to TRBJ2-1; 14 bases are a match to TRBD2. The CDR3 covers 18 residues. Germline V lookup: CDR1 ENHRY, CDR2 SYGVKD. V lost 10 bases and J lost 4; bases outside the gene matches: 15. This CDR3 is CATMGLAGDTGGYNEQFF. The CDR3 coding sequence is TGTGCCACAATGGGACTAGCGGGGGACACGGGAGGATACAATGAGCAGTTCTTC.

The V and J genes are TRBV29-1 and TRBJ2-1; 11 positions match TRBD2. Germline CDR1 and CDR2: SQVTM and ANQGSEA. There are 13 residues in the CDR3. Losses at the gene ends were 5 bases for V and 15 bases for J; bases not matched to a gene: 12. The CDR3 here is CSVLIAGGSPSFF. The CDR3 DNA follows: TGCAGCGTTCTGATAGCGGGGGGGTCCCCATCGTTCTTC.

Worth noting for this clone: The junction does not match germline at one end; this may be a read error. The rearrangement joins TRBV28 to TRBJ2-3, with 9 bases fitting TRBD2. The CDR3 sequence is 15 residues long. The V gene's germline CDR1 is MDHEN and CDR2 SYDVKM. CDR3 protein: CASSFHEGETSGFLF. Here the CDR3 DNA reads TGTGCCAGCAGTTTTCATGAAGGGGAGACTAGCGGTTTTTTATTT.

The rearrangement links TRBV27 to TRBJ2-7, with 9 bases aligning to TRBD1. Germline CDR1 reads MNHEY; CDR2 reads SMNVEV (reference sequence). J was trimmed by 4 bases and V by 11 bases; bases with no gene match: 6. The CDR3 sequence is 12 residues long. CDR3 DNA sequence: TGTGCCGTACAGGGGGCGGGTTACGAGCAGTACTTC. It translates to CAVQGAGYEQYF.

The rearrangement links TRBV5-5 to TRBJ2-2; 11 bases fit TRBD2. Unmatched junction bases numbered 2, after V lost 0 bases and J lost 1 base. The CDR3 covers 17 residues. From germline, CDR1 is SGHKS and CDR2 YYEKEE (reference sequence). Here the CDR3 DNA reads TGTGCCAGCAGCTTGGATAGCGGGGGGGTGAACACCGGGGAGCTGTTTTTT. Encoded protein: CASSLDSGGVNTGELFF.

Points on this clone: The same CDR3 can be traced to other DNA sequences in this sample. The gene calls are TRBV7-2 and TRBJ2-7; D possibly corresponds to TRBD1 (6 bases). Between the trimmed V and J ends, which lost 1 base and 2 bases, there was a span of 9 bases. Germline loops: CDR1 SGHTA, CDR2 FQGNSA. The CDR3 has 14 amino acids. The CDR3 loop is CASSLGGGPYEQYF. CDR3 nucleotides: TGTGCCAGCAGCTTAGGTGGGGGCCCCTACGAGCAGTACTTC.

J is TRBJ1-2 and V is TRBV7-2, with 9 nucleotides matching TRBD1. The germline V gene has CDR1 SGHTA and CDR2 FQGNSA. V dropped 5 bases and J dropped 3; count of bases not matched to a gene: 4. The CDR3 contains 14 residues. The CDR3 here is CASSPGDRDYGYTF. The CDR3 DNA follows: TGTGCCAGCAGCCCAGGGGACAGGGACTATGGCTACACCTTC.

The chain combines TRBV5-1 with TRBJ2-7; D ambiguous. The V gene lost 0 bases and the J gene lost 1 base, with 5 bases spanning the gap. The germline CDR1 and CDR2 sequences are SGHRS and YFSETQ. This CDR3 is 13 amino acids long. CDR3 protein: CASSLATSYEQYF. The DNA for the CDR3 is TGCGCCAGCAGCTTGGCTACTTCCTACGAGCAGTACTTC.

The V and J genes are TRBV5-4 and TRBJ2-7; D may be TRBD2 (6 bases). The CDR3 is 14 amino acids. Trimming stripped 7 bases from V and 7 bases from J, with 21 bases between. CDR1 SGHNT and CDR2 YYREEE come from the germline V gene (reference sequence). CDR3: CASPPRVRGGEQYF. CDR3 DNA sequence: TGTGCCAGCCCACCCCGGGTGCGGGGTGGAGAGCAGTACTTC.

This chain connects TRBV7-8 to TRBJ2-2, with D maybe TRBD1 (6 bases). Per germline, CDR1 SGHVS and CDR2 FQNEAQ. The CDR3 consists of 14 residues. V was shortened by 5 bases and J by 1 base, with 8 bases between the two germline ends. CDR3 sequence (DNA): TGTGCCAGCAGCCCGACAGGGAACACCGGGGAGCTGTTTTTT. Protein sequence: CASSPTGNTGELFF.

The V and J genes are TRBV28 and TRBJ1-5, with 7 positions matching TRBD1. This CDR3 has 14 residues. V shed 10 bases, J shed 3 bases, and the junction held 9 bases outside the gene matches. Germline V CDR1 and CDR2: MDHEN, SYDVKM. The CDR3 sequence is CATKDRPYNQPQHF. The CDR3 nucleotides are TGTGCCACCAAGGACAGGCCTTACAATCAGCCCCAGCATTTT.